Below, 5 T cell receptor beta chains from the same sample are listed, as sequenced in a study of control samples from healthy donors and cancer patients. Repertoires were generated with immunoSEQ multiplex PCR, while TCRdb's copy carries only in-frame clones and drops some. The sample lists 75,000 to 100,000 clones, 86% occurring once. The sequencing input was blood. These receptors came from a woman aged 50 to 65 in good health.

V gene TRBV25-1 combines with J gene TRBJ1-2; 9 bases agree with TRBD1. CDR3 length equals 16 residues. Germline V gene lookup returns CDR1 MGHDK and CDR2 SYGVNS. J lost 6 bases, V lost 1 base, and 9 bases had no gene match. The CDR3 nucleotides read TGTGCCAGCAGTGAATTTAGGCGGGACAGGGTAGATGGCTACACCTTC. Translated: CASSEFRRDRVDGYTF.

This clone has just one count. This rearrangement joins TRBV7-2 to TRBJ2-2, with TRBD2 matching over 10 bases. V lost 3 bases to trimming and J lost 3 bases; unmatched junction nucleotides: 1. Per the germline V gene, CDR1 is SGHTA and CDR2 is FQGNSA. This CDR3 region has 15 residues. CDR3 coding DNA: TGTGCCAGCAGCTTCAGCGGGAGGGACACCGGGGAGCTGTTTTTT. It specifies CASSFSGRDTGELFF.

The J gene is TRBJ1-3, the V gene TRBV28; D might be TRBD1 (6 bases). The CDR3 consists of 14 residues. V lost 3 bases and J 8 bases, leaving 14 bases between the germline ends. Germline CDR1 MDHEN, CDR2 SYDVKM. The CDR3 sequence is CASSFRGRGYTIYF. In nucleotides, the CDR3 is TGTGCCAGCAGTTTCCGGGGGCGCGGGTACACCATATATTTT.

The rearrangement links TRBV7-3 to TRBJ2-1; D possibly corresponds to TRBD2 (5 bases). The V and J ends lost 5 bases and 3 bases respectively, with 14 bases between them. This CDR3 has 15 amino acids. Germline-derived CDR1 and CDR2 are SGHTA and FQGTGA. DNA of the CDR3: TGTGCCAGCAGCCCCGGGGTGGGGAGCTACAATGAGCAGTTCTTC. It codes for CASSPGVGSYNEQFF.

V usage is TRBV6-2 or TRBV6-3 and J usage is TRBJ1-4; 7 bases align to TRBD1. The trim removed 6 bases at V and 0 bases at J, leaving 16 bases unmatched. This CDR3 has 19 amino acids. Germline lookup yields CDR1 MNHEY and CDR2 SVGEGT. CDR3 region: CASSRRTGAFVATNEKLFF. CDR3 coding DNA: TGTGCCAGCAGCAGACGGACAGGCGCCTTTGTTGCAACTAATGAAAAACTGTTTTTT.